The 32 T cell receptor beta chains below were found in one sample sequenced in a study of Tregs in tolerant kidney transplant recipients. The method was immunoSEQ multiplex PCR; TCRdb's version includes in-frame clones alone and lacks a portion of them. Among fewer than 80,000 clones, roughly 91% were seen once, and the ten largest hold around 0.38%. The sequenced sample was CD4+ T cells from blood, obtained before the transplant. These receptors came from a human donor who received a combined kidney and bone marrow transplant.

The J gene is TRBJ2-1, the V gene TRBV15; TRBD2 matches 10 bases. Germline CDR1 reads LNHNV; CDR2 reads YYDKDF (reference sequence). J was trimmed by 0 bases and V by 2 bases; bases with no gene match: 7. This CDR3 contains 18 residues. The CDR3 bases are TGTGCCACCAGCAGATCGACTAGCGGGTCGAGCTCCTACAATGAGCAGTTCTTC. Translating gives CATSRSTSGSSSYNEQFF.

The rearrangement joins TRBV10-3 to TRBJ2-7, with a weak D call TRBD2 (6 bases). Looked up from germline, CDR1 is ENHRY and CDR2 is SYGVKD. V dropped 7 bases and J dropped 0 bases, with 13 bases sitting between them. CDR3 length equals 14 residues. The chain's CDR3 is CAIKLADHSYEQYF. The CDR3 nucleotides read TGTGCCATCAAATTAGCGGACCACTCCTACGAGCAGTACTTC.

The V gene is TRBV19, the J gene TRBJ2-2, with D possibly being TRBD2 (5 bases). The germline CDR1 and CDR2 sequences are LNHDA and SQIVND (reference sequence). V was clipped by 4 bases and J by 4 bases, with 10 bases between them. The CDR3 length is 14 residues. CDR3: CASSRGPSTGELFF. As DNA, the CDR3 is TGTGCCAGTAGTAGAGGGCCGAGCACCGGGGAGCTGTTTTTT.

The genes are TRBV27 and TRBJ2-1; 9 nucleotides align to TRBD1. The CDR3 is 15 residues long. The V and J ends lost 3 bases and 2 bases, in that order; junction bases with no gene match: 2. Germline CDR1 reads MNHEY; CDR2 reads SMNVEV (reference sequence). The CDR3 nucleotides read TGTGCCAGCAGTTTCCGACAGGGGGCCTACAATGAGCAGTTCTTC. Its protein is CASSFRQGAYNEQFF.

The chain joins TRBV30 to TRBJ2-7, with D tentatively TRBD2 (6 bases). This CDR3 is built from 13 residues. Trimming took 5 bases from V and 1 from J, leaving 12 bases between them. CDR1 is GTSNPN, CDR2 SVGIG, per germline (reference sequence). The CDR3 coding sequence is TGTGCCTGGGCCTTGAGCGGGTCCTACGAGCAGTACTTC. It translates to CAWALSGSYEQYF.

CDR3 amino acids: CASNTWASGHYEQYF. The CDR3 nucleotides read TGTGCCAGCAACACCTGGGCTAGCGGGCACTACGAGCAGTACTTC. The chain recombines TRBV7-2 with TRBJ2-7; 8 bases map to TRBD2. The V and J ends lost 7 bases and 3 bases, in that order; junction bases with no gene match: 11. The CDR3 runs 15 residues. Germline CDR1 and CDR2: SGHTA and FQGNSA.

V gene TRBV6-5 combines with J gene TRBJ1-2; 10 bases agree with TRBD1. This CDR3 is 15 amino acids long. Germline V gene sequence: CDR1 MNHEY, CDR2 SVGAGI. With 4 bases clipped from V and 8 bases from J, the junction kept 10 bases outside the gene matches. CDR3 DNA sequence: TGTGCCAGCAGTTTACGCCCCGGACAGGGGGGCGGCTACACCTTC. It encodes CASSLRPGQGGGYTF.

The chain carries TRBV19 and TRBJ1-1; no firm D call. V gave up 4 bases and J gave up 4 bases, with 10 bases separating them. There are 13 residues in the CDR3. Germline V gene lookup returns CDR1 LNHDA and CDR2 SQIVND (reference sequence). The chain's CDR3 is CASSTSTFTEAFF. The CDR3 bases are TGTGCCAGTAGTACTTCGACATTCACTGAAGCTTTCTTT.

The J gene is TRBJ2-1, the V gene TRBV30; perhaps TRBD1 as D (5 bases). Trimming left V 2 bases short and J 2 bases short, with 13 bases between. The CDR3 extends over 15 amino acids. Germline CDR1 reads GTSNPN; CDR2 reads SVGIG (reference sequence). For the CDR3, the DNA is TGTGCCTGGAGTTGGGGCACCCCTACCTACAATGAGCAGTTCTTC. Translating gives CAWSWGTPTYNEQFF.

The sample holds a few counts of this clone. The chain joins TRBV29-1 to TRBJ1-5, with 9 nucleotides matching TRBD1. Germline CDR1 is SQVTM and CDR2 is ANQGSEA. The CDR3 spans 12 residues. Losses at the gene ends were 7 bases for V and 7 bases for J; bases not matched to a gene: 5. The CDR3 reads CSARDREQPQHF. The CDR3 DNA reads TGCAGCGCCCGGGACAGGGAACAGCCCCAGCATTTT.

The V and J genes are TRBV27 and TRBJ2-7, with 7 bases lining up with TRBD2. The CDR3 consists of 13 residues. In germline, CDR1 is MNHEY, CDR2 SMNVEV (reference sequence). The J segment lost 3 bases and the V segment lost 6 bases, leaving 5 bases of the junction unmatched. The CDR3 region has the DNA TGTGCCAGCAGACCCTCGGGAGGCTACGAGCAGTACTTC. This translates into CASRPSGGYEQYF.

This chain joins TRBV9 and TRBJ2-6; 9 nucleotides line up with TRBD1. The germline CDR1 and CDR2 sequences are SGDLS and YYNGEE. CDR3 length: 17 amino acids. Trimming at V came to 1 base and at J to 0 bases, leaving 2 bases not matched to a gene. DNA for the CDR3: TGTGCCAGCAGCGTACCGGACAGGGGCTCTGGGGCCAACGTCCTGACTTTC. Residues: CASSVPDRGSGANVLTF.

The chain employs TRBV27 and TRBJ2-6, with 7 bases matching TRBD1. The germline gives CDR1 MNHEY, CDR2 SMNVEV (reference sequence). V lost 4 bases, J lost 0 bases, and 9 bases stayed unmatched. This CDR3 spans 18 amino acids. The CDR3 nucleotides are TGTGCCAGCAGTTCGTACCCGGACAGGCACTCTGGGGCCAACGTCCTGACTTTC. Its translation is CASSSYPDRHSGANVLTF.

This clone appeared a single time. The chain carries TRBV7-9 and TRBJ1-4, with 10 bases identical to TRBD1. The CDR3 length is 15 residues. Trimming took 6 bases from V and 8 from J; bases not matched to a gene: 9. Germline V gene sequence: CDR1 SEHNR, CDR2 FQNEAQ (reference sequence). The CDR3 DNA follows: TGTGCCAGCAGGTCCTCCGGGACAGGGGACGAAAAACTGTTTTTT. Its translation: CASRSSGTGDEKLFF.

The gene calls are TRBV18 and TRBJ2-1, with 11 bases fitting TRBD2. With V trimmed by 6 bases and J by 0 bases, 7 bases remained unmatched. The CDR3 is 17 amino acids. Germline CDR1 and CDR2: KGHSH and LQKENI. DNA of the CDR3: TGTGCCAGCTCCCCGACCACTAGCGGGAGCTCCTACAATGAGCAGTTCTTC. Translating it yields CASSPTTSGSSYNEQFF.

This rearrangement joins TRBV30 to TRBJ2-1; D uncertain. The CDR3 totals 15 residues. Trimming removed 1 base from V and 5 bases from J, with 15 bases in between. The germline V gene has CDR1 GTSNPN and CDR2 SVGIG (reference sequence). CDR3 bases: TGTGCCTGGAGTGCTCAAATAGACTTTAACAATGAGCAGTTCTTC. It yields the protein CAWSAQIDFNNEQFF.

CDR3 amino acids: CASSLKAGYTDTQYF. The CDR3 DNA reads TGTGCCAGCAGCTTAAAGGCGGGATACACAGATACGCAGTATTTT. This chain joins TRBV7-2 and TRBJ2-3, with D possibly TRBD2 on 6 matching bases. CDR1 is SGHTA and CDR2 is FQGNSA in the germline V gene. This CDR3 contains 15 residues. Trimming stripped 2 bases from V and 2 bases from J, with 11 bases between. Full variable domain (rest looked up from reference TRBV7-2 and TRBJ2-3): GAGVSQSPSNKVTEKGKDVELRCDPISGHTALYWYRQSLGQGLEFLIYFQGNSAPDKSGLPSDRFSAERTGGSVSTLTIQRTQQEDSAVYLCASSLKAGYTDTQYFGPGTRLTVL.

The V call is TRBV6-1, the J call TRBJ1-2, with D uncertain. The V end lost 6 bases, the J end lost 3 bases, and 14 bases lay between the germline ends. Looked up from germline, CDR1 is MNHNS and CDR2 is SASEGT. This CDR3 is 14 amino acids long. The CDR3 loop is CASSLLRGDYGYTF. The CDR3 DNA reads as TGTGCCAGCAGCCTACTACGGGGTGACTATGGCTACACCTTC.

This chain links TRBV11-2 with TRBJ2-5, with D perhaps TRBD1 (6 bases). Germline values: CDR1 SGHAT, CDR2 FQNNGV. V lost 3 bases and J lost 1, with 6 bases in between. The CDR3 is 13 residues long. In DNA, the CDR3 is TGTGCCAGCAGCTTCAGGGGCCAAGAGACCCAGTACTTC. Protein product: CASSFRGQETQYF. Drawing the rest from reference TRBV11-2 and TRBJ2-5, the complete variable domain is EAGVAQSPRYKIIEKRQSVAFWCNPISGHATLYWYQQILGQGPKLLIQFQNNGVVDDSQLPKDRFSAERLKGVDSTLKIQPAKLEDSAVYLCASSFRGQETQYFGPGTRLLVL.

The chain employs TRBV10-3 and TRBJ2-3, with 8 bases identical to TRBD2. CDR1 is ENHRY, CDR2 SYGVKD, per germline. The V and J ends lost 0 bases and 2 bases, in that order; junction bases with no gene match: 4. The CDR3 loop spans 16 amino acids. CDR3 nucleotides: TGTGCCATCAGTGAGTCGAGTAGCGGGGTCACAGATACGCAGTATTTT. Encoded protein: CAISESSSGVTDTQYF.

The genes are TRBV2 and TRBJ2-4; weak D call: TRBD2 (5 bases). CDR3 length: 15 residues. Trimming took 3 bases from V and 0 from J, leaving 9 bases between them. The V gene's germline CDR1 is SNHLY and CDR2 FYNNEI. The DNA for the CDR3 is TGTGCCAGCAGTGACCCGGGATTAGCCAAAAACATTCAGTACTTC. Translation gives CASSDPGLAKNIQYF.

This sequence joins TRBV27 and TRBJ2-7; TRBD1 matches 7 bases. Germline V lookup: CDR1 MNHEY, CDR2 SMNVEV (reference sequence). Unmatched junction bases numbered 18, after V lost 11 bases and J lost 2 bases. The CDR3 loop spans 16 amino acids. CDR3 loop: CAAAEMSGTDPYEQYF. The CDR3 DNA sequence: TGTGCCGCAGCCGAGATGTCCGGGACAGACCCCTACGAGCAGTACTTC.

The chain joins TRBV5-1 to TRBJ2-5; 10 nucleotides align to TRBD2. The CDR3 covers 16 residues. After removal of 2 bases from V and 5 bases from J, the junction contained 9 bases not matched to a gene. Germline CDR1 and CDR2: SGHRS and YFSETQ. The CDR3: CASSFILAGAQETQYF. CDR3 bases: TGCGCCAGCAGCTTTATCCTAGCGGGAGCCCAGGAGACCCAGTACTTC.

The chain employs TRBV5-1 and TRBJ2-2; no clear D gene. Germline CDR1 is SGHRS and CDR2 is YFSETQ. V was shortened by 5 bases and J by 4 bases, with 12 bases between the two germline ends. The CDR3 spans 14 residues. The DNA for the CDR3 is TGCGCCAGCAGGGGCGTCTCGAGCACCGGGGAGCTGTTTTTT. It codes for CASRGVSSTGELFF.

The chain couples TRBV18 to TRBJ2-1, with TRBD2 matching over 7 bases. From germline, CDR1 is KGHSH and CDR2 LQKENI. This CDR3 is built from 16 residues. Germline trimming cut 6 bases from V and 5 bases from J; bases unmatched to any gene: 13. The CDR3 loop reads CASSGTTTLNDNEQFF. CDR3 nucleotides: TGTGCCAGCTCCGGGACTACCACCTTAAACGACAATGAGCAGTTCTTC.

This chain links TRBV27 with TRBJ1-5; 9 nucleotides match TRBD1. This CDR3 region has 16 residues. Germline V gene lookup returns CDR1 MNHEY and CDR2 SMNVEV (reference sequence). V dropped 3 bases and J dropped 4; count of bases not matched to a gene: 7. CDR3 DNA: TGTGCCAGCAGTTTTCAGGGGACAGGGAATAATCAGCCCCAGCATTTT. Its translation: CASSFQGTGNNQPQHF.

The rearrangement uses TRBV5-1 and TRBJ1-1, with D maybe TRBD1 (5 bases). The CDR3 is made up of 15 amino acids. Germline V gene data show CDR1 as SGHRS and CDR2 as YFSETQ. The V and J ends lost 3 bases and 2 bases respectively, with 14 bases between them. The CDR3 DNA reads as TGCGCCAGCAGCTCGGTTGGGGGGATAAACACTGAAGCTTTCTTT. Protein product: CASSSVGGINTEAFF.

This clone was seen a few times. This chain connects TRBV27 to TRBJ2-2; TRBD2 matches 7 bases. The V and J ends lost 5 bases and 4 bases, in that order; junction bases with no gene match: 4. Per the germline V gene, CDR1 is MNHEY and CDR2 is SMNVEV (reference sequence). This CDR3 is 14 amino acids long. The CDR3 DNA reads as TGTGCCAGCAGTAGGGAGGGCGGCACCGGGGAGCTGTTTTTT. Translated: CASSREGGTGELFF.

The rearrangement joins TRBV7-2 to TRBJ2-7; the D gene is possibly TRBD2 (6 bases). Germline assignment: CDR1 SGHTA and CDR2 FQGNSA. The ends were cut back, 4 bases at V and 7 bases at J, with 14 bases in the middle. The CDR3 totals 13 residues. CDR3 in amino acids: CASSWIRGSEQYF. DNA of the CDR3: TGTGCCAGCAGCTGGATCCGGGGGAGTGAGCAGTACTTC.

The rearrangement uses TRBV7-6 and TRBJ2-5, with D maybe TRBD1 (5 bases). CDR3 length: 13 residues. The V end lost 4 bases, the J end lost 3 bases, and 9 bases lay between the germline ends. Germline V gene lookup returns CDR1 SGHVS and CDR2 FNYEAQ. The CDR3: CASSSGQEETQYF. The CDR3 coding sequence is TGTGCCAGCAGCTCCGGACAAGAAGAGACCCAGTACTTC. Variable domain in full (rest from reference TRBV7-6 and TRBJ2-5): GAGVSQSPRYKVTKRGQDVALRCDPISGHVSLYWYRQALGQGPEFLTYFNYEAQQDKSGLPNDRFSAERPEGSISTLTIQRTEQRDSAMYRCASSSGQEETQYFGPGTRLLVL.

The genes are TRBV19 and TRBJ2-7; 8 bases are shared with TRBD2. The V gene's germline CDR1 is LNHDA and CDR2 SQIVND (reference sequence). V was clipped by 9 bases and J by 7 bases; unmatched bases: 8. The CDR3 contains 12 residues. CDR3 loop: CASGRAWGEQYF. The CDR3 DNA sequence: TGTGCCAGCGGGAGGGCCTGGGGTGAGCAGTACTTC.

The chain combines TRBV5-1 with TRBJ2-2; D is ambiguous. This CDR3 spans 15 amino acids. Germline V gives CDR1 SGHRS, CDR2 YFSETQ. Trimming cost V 2 bases and J 1 base, with 9 bases left between them. CDR3: CASSLLHLNTGELFF. The DNA of the CDR3 is TGCGCCAGCAGCTTACTACATCTGAACACCGGGGAGCTGTTTTTT.